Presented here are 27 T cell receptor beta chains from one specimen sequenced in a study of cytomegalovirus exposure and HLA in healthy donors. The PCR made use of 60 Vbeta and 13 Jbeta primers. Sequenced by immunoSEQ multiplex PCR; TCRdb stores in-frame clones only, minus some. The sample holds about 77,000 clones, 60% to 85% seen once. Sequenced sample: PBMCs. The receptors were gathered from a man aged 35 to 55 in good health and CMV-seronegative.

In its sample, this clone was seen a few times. The CDR3 reads CASSAWTGYMNTEAFF. The CDR3 bases are TGTGCCAGCAGCGCCTGGACAGGATACATGAACACTGAAGCTTTCTTT. The J gene is TRBJ1-1, the V gene TRBV7-2; 7 bases match TRBD1. There are 16 residues in the CDR3. Looked up from germline, CDR1 is SGHTA and CDR2 is FQGNSA. Trimming at V came to 5 bases and at J to 0 bases, leaving 9 bases not matched to a gene.

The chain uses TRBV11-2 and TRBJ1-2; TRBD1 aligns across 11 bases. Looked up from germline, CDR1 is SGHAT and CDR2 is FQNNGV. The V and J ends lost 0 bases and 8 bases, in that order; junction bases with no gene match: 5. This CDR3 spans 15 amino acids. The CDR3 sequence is CASSLDGTGGTGYTF. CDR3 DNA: TGTGCCAGCAGCTTAGACGGGACAGGGGGTACAGGCTACACCTTC.

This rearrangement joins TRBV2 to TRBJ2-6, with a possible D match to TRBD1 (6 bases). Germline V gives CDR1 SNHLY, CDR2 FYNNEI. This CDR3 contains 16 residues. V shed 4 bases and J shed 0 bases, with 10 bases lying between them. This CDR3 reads CASSGLDSSGANVLTF. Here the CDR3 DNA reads TGTGCCAGCAGTGGACTGGACAGCTCTGGGGCCAACGTCCTGACTTTC. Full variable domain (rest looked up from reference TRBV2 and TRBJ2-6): EPEVTQTPSHQVTQMGQEVILRCVPISNHLYFYWYRQILGQKVEFLVSFYNNEISEKSEIFDDQFSVERPDGSNFTLKIRSTKLEDSAMYFCASSGLDSSGANVLTFGAGSRLTVL.

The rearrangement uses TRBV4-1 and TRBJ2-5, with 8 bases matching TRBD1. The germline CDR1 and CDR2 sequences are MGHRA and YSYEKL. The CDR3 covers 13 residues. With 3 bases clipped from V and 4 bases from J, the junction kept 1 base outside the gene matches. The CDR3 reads CASSQTGAETQYF. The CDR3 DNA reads TGCGCCAGCAGCCAGACAGGGGCAGAGACCCAGTACTTC.

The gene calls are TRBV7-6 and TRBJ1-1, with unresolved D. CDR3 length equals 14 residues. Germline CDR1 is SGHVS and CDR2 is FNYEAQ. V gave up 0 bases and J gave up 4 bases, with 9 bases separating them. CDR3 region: CASSLALGSTEAFF. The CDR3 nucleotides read TGTGCCAGCAGCTTAGCTTTGGGGAGCACTGAAGCTTTCTTT.

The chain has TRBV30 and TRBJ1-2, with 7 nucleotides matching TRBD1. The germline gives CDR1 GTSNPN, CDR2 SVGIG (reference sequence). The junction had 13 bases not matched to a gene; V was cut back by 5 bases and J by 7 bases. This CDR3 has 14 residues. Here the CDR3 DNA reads TGTGCCTGGCTGATTACAGGGGCCCTAGGTGGCTACACCTTC. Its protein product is CAWLITGALGGYTF.

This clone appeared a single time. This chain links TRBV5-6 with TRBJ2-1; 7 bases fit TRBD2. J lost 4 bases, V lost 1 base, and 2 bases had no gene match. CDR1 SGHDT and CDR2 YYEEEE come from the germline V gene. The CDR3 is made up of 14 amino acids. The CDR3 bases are TGTGCCAGCAGCTTGAGCGGGATATACAATGAGCAGTTCTTC. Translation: CASSLSGIYNEQFF.

The CDR3 loop reads CASSRREAANEKLFF. In DNA, the CDR3 is TGTGCCAGCAGCCGCCGGGAGGCGGCTAATGAAAAACTGTTTTTT. This chain joins TRBV7-2 and TRBJ1-4; D not resolved. CDR3 size: 15 residues. Per germline, CDR1 SGHTA and CDR2 FQGNSA. V was pared by 5 bases and J by 3 bases, with 13 bases between.

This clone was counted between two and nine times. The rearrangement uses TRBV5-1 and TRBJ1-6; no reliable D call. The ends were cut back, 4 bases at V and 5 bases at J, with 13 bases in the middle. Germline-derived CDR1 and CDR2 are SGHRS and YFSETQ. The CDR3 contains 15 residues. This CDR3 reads CASSPVRGNNSPLHF. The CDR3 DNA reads TGCGCCAGCAGCCCCGTCCGAGGGAATAATTCACCCCTCCACTTT.

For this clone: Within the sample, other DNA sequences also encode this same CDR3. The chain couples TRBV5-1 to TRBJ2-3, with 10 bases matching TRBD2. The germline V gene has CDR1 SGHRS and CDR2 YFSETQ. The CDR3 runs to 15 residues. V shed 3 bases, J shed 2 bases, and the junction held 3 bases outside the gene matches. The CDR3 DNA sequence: TGCGCCAGCAGCTCGGGACTAGCGTCCACAGATACGCAGTATTTT. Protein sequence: CASSSGLASTDTQYF. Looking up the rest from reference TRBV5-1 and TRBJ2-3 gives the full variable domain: KAGVTQTPRYLIKTRGQQVTLSCSPISGHRSVSWYQQTPGQGLQFLFEYFSETQRNKGNFPGRFSGRQFSNSRSEMNVSTLELGDSALYLCASSSGLASTDTQYFGPGTRLTVL.

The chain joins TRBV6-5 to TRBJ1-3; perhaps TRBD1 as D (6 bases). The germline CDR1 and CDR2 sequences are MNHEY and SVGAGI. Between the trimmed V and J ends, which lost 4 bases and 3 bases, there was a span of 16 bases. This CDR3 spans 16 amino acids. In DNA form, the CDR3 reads TGTGCCAGCAGTTCCCCCCGGACAGTACGTGGAAACACCATATATTTT. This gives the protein CASSSPRTVRGNTIYF.

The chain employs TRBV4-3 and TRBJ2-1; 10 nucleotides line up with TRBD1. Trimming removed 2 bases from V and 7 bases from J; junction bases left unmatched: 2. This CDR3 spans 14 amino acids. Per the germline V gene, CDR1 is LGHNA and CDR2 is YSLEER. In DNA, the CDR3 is TGCGCCAGCAGCCAACTGGACAGGGGGAATGAGCAGTTCTTC. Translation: CASSQLDRGNEQFF.

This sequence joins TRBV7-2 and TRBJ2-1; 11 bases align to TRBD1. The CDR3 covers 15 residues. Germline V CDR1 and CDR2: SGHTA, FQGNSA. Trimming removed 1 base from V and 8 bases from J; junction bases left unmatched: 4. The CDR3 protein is CASSLVGTGGDEQFF. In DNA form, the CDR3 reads TGTGCCAGCAGCTTAGTTGGGACAGGGGGGGATGAGCAGTTCTTC.

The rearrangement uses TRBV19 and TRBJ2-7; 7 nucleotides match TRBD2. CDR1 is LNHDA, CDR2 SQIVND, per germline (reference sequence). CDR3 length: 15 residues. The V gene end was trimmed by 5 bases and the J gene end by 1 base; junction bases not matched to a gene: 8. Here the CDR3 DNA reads TGTGCCAGTAGTCTTATTAGCGGGCAATCCTACGAGCAGTACTTC. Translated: CASSLISGQSYEQYF.

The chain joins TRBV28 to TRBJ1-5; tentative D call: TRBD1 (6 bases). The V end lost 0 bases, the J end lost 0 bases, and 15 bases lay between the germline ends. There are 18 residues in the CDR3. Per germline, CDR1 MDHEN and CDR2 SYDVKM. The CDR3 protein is CASSLCRQGIYSNQPQHF. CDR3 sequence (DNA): TGTGCCAGCAGTTTATGTCGGCAGGGGATCTATAGCAATCAGCCCCAGCATTTT.

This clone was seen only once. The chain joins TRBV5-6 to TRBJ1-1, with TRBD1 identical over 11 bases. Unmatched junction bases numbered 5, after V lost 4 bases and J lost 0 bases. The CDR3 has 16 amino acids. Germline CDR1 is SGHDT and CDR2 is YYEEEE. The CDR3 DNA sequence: TGTGCCAGCAGCCCTGGGACAGGGGGTATGAACACTGAAGCTTTCTTT. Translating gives CASSPGTGGMNTEAFF.

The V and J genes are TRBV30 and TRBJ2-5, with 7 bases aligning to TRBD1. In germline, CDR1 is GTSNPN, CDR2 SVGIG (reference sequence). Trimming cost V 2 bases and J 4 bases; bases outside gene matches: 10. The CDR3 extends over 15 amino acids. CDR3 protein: CAWSLTGVSGETQYF. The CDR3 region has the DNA TGTGCCTGGAGTTTAACAGGGGTTTCGGGAGAGACCCAGTACTTC.

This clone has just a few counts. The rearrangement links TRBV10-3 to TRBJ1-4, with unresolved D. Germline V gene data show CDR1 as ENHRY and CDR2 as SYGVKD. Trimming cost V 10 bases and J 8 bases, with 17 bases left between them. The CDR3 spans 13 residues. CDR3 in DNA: TGTGCCACCCAGAGGAGGGTCGACGAAAAACTGTTTTTT. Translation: CATQRRVDEKLFF.

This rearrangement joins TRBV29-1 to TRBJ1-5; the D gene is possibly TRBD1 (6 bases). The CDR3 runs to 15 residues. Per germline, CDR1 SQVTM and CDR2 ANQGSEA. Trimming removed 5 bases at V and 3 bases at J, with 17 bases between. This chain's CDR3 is CSVSWGGQVNQPQHF. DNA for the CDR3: TGCAGCGTTTCCTGGGGGGGGCAAGTCAATCAGCCCCAGCATTTT. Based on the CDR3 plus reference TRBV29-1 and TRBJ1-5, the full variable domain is SAVISQKPSRDICQRGTSLTIQCQVDSQVTMMFWYRQQPGQSLTLIATANQGSEATYESGFVIDKFPISRPNLTFSTLTVSNMSPEDSSIYLCSVSWGGQVNQPQHFGDGTRLSIL.

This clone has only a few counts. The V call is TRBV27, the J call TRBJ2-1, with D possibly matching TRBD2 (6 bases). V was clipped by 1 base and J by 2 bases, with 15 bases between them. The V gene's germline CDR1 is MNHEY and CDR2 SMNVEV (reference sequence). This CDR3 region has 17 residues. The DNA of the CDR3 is TGTGCCAGCAGTTTATATAGCGGTGAAGGGCCCTACAATGAGCAGTTCTTC. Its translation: CASSLYSGEGPYNEQFF.

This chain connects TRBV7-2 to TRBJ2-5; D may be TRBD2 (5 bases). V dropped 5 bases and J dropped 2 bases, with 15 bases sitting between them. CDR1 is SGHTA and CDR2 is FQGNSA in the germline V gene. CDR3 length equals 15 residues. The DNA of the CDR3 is TGTGCCAGCAGCCAAATTCAAGGACTTCAAGAGACCCAGTACTTC. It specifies CASSQIQGLQETQYF.

DNA for the CDR3: TGTGCCAGCAGCTTACTAGCGGGAGGGGGGAATGAGCAGTTCTTC. The encoded protein is CASSLLAGGGNEQFF. This chain links TRBV2 with TRBJ2-1; 13 nucleotides align to TRBD2. The trim removed 6 bases at V and 7 bases at J, leaving 6 bases unmatched. CDR3 size: 15 residues. Germline loops: CDR1 SNHLY, CDR2 FYNNEI.

The CDR3 loop reads CASSVLLRVGELFF. For the CDR3, the DNA is TGTGCCAGCAGCGTACTCCTACGGGTCGGGGAGCTGTTTTTT. The chain links TRBV7-8 to TRBJ2-2; D remains ambiguous. The CDR3 contains 14 residues. Deletions cut 5 bases from V and 7 bases from J, with 14 bases between. The germline CDR1 and CDR2 sequences are SGHVS and FQNEAQ. The full variable domain, completed using reference TRBV7-8 and TRBJ2-2, is GAGVSQSPRYKVAKRGQDVALRCDPISGHVSLFWYQQALGQGPEFLTYFQNEAQLDKSGLPSDRFFAERPEGSVSTLKIQRTQQEDSAVYLCASSVLLRVGELFFGEGSRLTVL.

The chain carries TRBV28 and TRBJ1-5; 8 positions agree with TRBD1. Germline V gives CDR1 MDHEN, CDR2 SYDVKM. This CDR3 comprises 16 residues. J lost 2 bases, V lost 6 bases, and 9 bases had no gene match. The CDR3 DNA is TGTGCCAGCAGCGGACAGGGTGTAGGAGGCAATCAGCCCCAGCATTTT. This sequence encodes CASSGQGVGGNQPQHF.

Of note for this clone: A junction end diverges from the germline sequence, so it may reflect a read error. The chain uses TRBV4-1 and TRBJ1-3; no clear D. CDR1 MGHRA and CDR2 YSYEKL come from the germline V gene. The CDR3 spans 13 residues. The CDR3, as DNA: TGCGCCAGCAGCCTCGGGTCTGGCAACACCATATATTTT. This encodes CASSLGSGNTIYF.

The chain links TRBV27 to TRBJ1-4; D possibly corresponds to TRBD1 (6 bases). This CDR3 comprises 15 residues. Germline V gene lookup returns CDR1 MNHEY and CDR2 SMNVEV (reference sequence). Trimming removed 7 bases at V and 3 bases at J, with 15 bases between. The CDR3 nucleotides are TGTGCCAGCAAAAGGGCAGGGGAGTCTAATGAAAAACTGTTTTTT. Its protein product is CASKRAGESNEKLFF. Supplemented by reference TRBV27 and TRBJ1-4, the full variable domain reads EAQVTQNPRYLITVTGKKLTVTCSQNMNHEYMSWYRQDPGLGLRQIYYSMNVEVTDKGDVPEGYKVSRKEKRNFPLILESPSPNQTSLYFCASKRAGESNEKLFFGSGTQLSVL.

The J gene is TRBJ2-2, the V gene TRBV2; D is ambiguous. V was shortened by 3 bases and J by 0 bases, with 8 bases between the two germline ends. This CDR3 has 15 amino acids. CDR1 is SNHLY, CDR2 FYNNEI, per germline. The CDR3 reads CASSEEQPNTGELFF. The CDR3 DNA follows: TGTGCCAGCAGTGAGGAGCAGCCGAACACCGGGGAGCTGTTTTTT.